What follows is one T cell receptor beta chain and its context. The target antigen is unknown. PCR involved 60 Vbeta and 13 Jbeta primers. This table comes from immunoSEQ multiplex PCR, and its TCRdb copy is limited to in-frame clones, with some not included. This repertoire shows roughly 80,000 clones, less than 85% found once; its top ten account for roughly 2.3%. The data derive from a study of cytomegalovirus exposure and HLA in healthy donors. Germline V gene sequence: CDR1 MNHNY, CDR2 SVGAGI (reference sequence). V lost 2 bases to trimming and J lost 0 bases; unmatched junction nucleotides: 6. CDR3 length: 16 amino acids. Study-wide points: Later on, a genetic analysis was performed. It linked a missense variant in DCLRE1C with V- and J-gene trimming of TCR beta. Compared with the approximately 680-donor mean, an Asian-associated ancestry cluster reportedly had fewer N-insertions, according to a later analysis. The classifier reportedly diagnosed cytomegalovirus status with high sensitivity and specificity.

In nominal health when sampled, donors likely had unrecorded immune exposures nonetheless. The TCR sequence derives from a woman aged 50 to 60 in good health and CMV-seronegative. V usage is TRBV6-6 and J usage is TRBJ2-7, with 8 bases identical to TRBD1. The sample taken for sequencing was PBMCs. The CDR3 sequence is CASSYTRTGSSYEQYF. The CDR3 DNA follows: TGTGCCAGCAGTTACACCCGGACAGGGAGCTCCTACGAGCAGTACTTC.